This TCR beta chain originates from a study of cytomegalovirus exposure and HLA in healthy donors. The primer mix had 60 Vbeta and 13 Jbeta primers. Sequencing was performed with immunoSEQ multiplex PCR; in TCRdb, only in-frame clones are kept and a portion is missing. Of about 200,000 clones detected, 79% appear once; the ten largest clones hold over 1.5%. Study-wide points: Sequencing depth across donors, presence/absence analyses assumed, was roughly uniform. It was likely that a cluster of highly shared sequence variants was a sequencing artifact.

For this clone: Its antigen is unknown.

The trim removed 6 bases at V and 3 bases at J, leaving 20 bases unmatched. The CDR3 is 21 residues long. Per the germline V gene, CDR1 is SGHVS and CDR2 is FQNEAQ. The sequence was obtained from a girl aged 10-17 years in good health and CMV-seropositive. The specimen was PBMCs. The chain employs TRBV7-8 and TRBJ2-2, with 12 bases identical to TRBD2. The DNA for the CDR3 is TGTGCCAGCAGACTATATAGGGCGGTCCTAGCGGGGGGGATGGACACCGGGGAGCTGTTTTTT. This encodes CASRLYRAVLAGGMDTGELFF.